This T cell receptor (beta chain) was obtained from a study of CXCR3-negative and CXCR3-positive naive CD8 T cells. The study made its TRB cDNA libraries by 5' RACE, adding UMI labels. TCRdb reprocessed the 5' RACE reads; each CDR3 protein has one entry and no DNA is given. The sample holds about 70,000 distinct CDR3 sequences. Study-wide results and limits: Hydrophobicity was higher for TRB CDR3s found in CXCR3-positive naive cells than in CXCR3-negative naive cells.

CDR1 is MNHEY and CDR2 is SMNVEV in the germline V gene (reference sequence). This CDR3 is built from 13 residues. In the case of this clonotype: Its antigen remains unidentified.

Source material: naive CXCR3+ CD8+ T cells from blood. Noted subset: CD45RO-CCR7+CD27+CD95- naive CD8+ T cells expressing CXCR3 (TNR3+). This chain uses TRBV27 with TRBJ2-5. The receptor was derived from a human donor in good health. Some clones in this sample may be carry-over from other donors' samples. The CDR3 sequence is CASSTTSGETQYF.